This T cell receptor beta chain stems from a study of CD8 T cells in Susac syndrome. 0.5 to 1 ug RNA was reverse transcribed with random hexamers. TCRdb re-derived calls from the immunoSEQ multiplex PCR reads in MiXCR, one entry per CDR3 protein. The table records 330,000 or so distinct CDR3 sequences, about 82% of them present only once. CDR1 is MDHEN and CDR2 is SYDVKM in the germline V gene. The CDR3 sequence is 16 residues long. The trim removed 3 bases at V and 0 bases at J, leaving 7 bases unmatched. The sequence was obtained from a human donor with multiple sclerosis. The J gene is TRBJ2-7, the V gene TRBV28; 8 positions match TRBD2. Sequenced: CD8+ T cells from PBMCs. Here the CDR3 reads CASSFRLAGNSYEQYF. The CDR3 DNA reads as TGTGCCAGCAGTTTTCGGCTAGCGGGCAACTCCTACGAGCAGTACTTC.